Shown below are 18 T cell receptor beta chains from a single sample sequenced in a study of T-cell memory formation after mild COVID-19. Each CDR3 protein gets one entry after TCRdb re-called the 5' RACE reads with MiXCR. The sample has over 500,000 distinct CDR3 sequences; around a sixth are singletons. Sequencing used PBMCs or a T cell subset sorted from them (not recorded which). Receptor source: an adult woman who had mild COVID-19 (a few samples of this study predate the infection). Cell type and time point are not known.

The CDR3 loop is CASQAPPGTGNYEQYF. The DNA of the CDR3 is TGTGCCAGCCAGGCCCCCCCGGGGACAGGGAACTACGAGCAGTACTTC. The chain uses TRBV6-2 or TRBV6-3 and TRBJ2-7; 9 nucleotides align to TRBD1. The CDR3 extends over 16 amino acids. Trimming removed 8 bases from V and 3 bases from J; junction bases left unmatched: 14. The germline gives CDR1 MNHEY, CDR2 SVGEGT.

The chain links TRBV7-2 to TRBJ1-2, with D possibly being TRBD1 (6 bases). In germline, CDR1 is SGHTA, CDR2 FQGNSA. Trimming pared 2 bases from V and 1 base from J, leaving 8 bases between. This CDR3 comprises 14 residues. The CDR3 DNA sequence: TGTGCCAGCAGCTTAAACAGGGTTAACTATGGCTACACCTTC. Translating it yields CASSLNRVNYGYTF.

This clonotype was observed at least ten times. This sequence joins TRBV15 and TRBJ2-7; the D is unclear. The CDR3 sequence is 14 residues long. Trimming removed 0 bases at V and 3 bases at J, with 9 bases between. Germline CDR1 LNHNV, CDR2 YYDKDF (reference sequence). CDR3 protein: CATSRDRRGYEQYF. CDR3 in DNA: TGTGCCACCAGCAGAGACCGACGAGGCTACGAGCAGTACTTC.

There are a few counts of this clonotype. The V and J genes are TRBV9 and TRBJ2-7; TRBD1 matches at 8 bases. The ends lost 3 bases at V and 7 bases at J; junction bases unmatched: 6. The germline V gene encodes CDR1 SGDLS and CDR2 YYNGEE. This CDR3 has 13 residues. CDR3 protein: CASSAGQGAEQYF. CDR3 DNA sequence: TGTGCCAGCAGCGCCGGACAGGGAGCGGAGCAGTACTTC.

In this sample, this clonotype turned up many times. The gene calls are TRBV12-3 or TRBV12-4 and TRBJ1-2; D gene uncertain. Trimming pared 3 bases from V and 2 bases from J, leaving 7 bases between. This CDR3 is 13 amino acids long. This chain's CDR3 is CASSLAENYGYTF. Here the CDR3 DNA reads TGTGCCAGCAGTTTGGCAGAGAACTATGGCTACACCTTC.

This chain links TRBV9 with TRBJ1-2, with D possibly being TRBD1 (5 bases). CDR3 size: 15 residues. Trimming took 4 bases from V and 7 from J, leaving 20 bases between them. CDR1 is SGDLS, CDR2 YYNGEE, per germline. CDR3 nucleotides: TGTGCCAGCAGCCCCAGTGGGGGAAGTAGTAGTGGCTACACCTTC. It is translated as CASSPSGGSSSGYTF.

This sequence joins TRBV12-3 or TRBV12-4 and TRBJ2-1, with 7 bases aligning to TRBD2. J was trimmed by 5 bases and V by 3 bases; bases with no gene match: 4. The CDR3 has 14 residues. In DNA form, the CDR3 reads TGTGCCAGCAGTTTGTCTAGCGGTGACAATGAGCAGTTCTTC. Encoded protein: CASSLSSGDNEQFF.

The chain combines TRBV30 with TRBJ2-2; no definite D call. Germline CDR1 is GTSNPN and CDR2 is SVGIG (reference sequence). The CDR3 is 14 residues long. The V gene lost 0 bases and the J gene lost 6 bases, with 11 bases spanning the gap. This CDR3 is CAWSVLLAAGELFF. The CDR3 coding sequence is TGTGCCTGGAGTGTCCTGTTGGCGGCCGGGGAGCTGTTTTTT.

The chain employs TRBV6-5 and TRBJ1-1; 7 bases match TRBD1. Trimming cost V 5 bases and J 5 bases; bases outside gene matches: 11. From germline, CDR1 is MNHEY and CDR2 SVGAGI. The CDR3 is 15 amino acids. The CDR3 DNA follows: TGTGCCAGCAGTCGCAACAGGGGCGGAGGGACTGAAGCTTTCTTT. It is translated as CASSRNRGGGTEAFF.

CDR3 amino acids: CASSPHPGHLNTEAFF. In DNA form, the CDR3 reads TGTGCCAGCAGCCCCCACCCCGGACACTTGAACACTGAAGCTTTCTTT. The chain carries TRBV7-9 and TRBJ1-1, with a weak D call TRBD1 (5 bases). V dropped 5 bases and J dropped 0 bases, with 16 bases sitting between them. From germline, CDR1 is SEHNR and CDR2 FQNEAQ (reference sequence). The CDR3 loop spans 16 amino acids.

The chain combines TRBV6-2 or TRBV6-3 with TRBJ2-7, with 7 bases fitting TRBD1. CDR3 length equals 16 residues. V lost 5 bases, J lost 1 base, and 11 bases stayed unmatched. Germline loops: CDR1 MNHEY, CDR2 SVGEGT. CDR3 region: CASSNRDSRRSYEQYF. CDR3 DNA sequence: TGTGCCAGCAGTAACAGGGACAGCCGCCGTTCCTACGAGCAGTACTTC.

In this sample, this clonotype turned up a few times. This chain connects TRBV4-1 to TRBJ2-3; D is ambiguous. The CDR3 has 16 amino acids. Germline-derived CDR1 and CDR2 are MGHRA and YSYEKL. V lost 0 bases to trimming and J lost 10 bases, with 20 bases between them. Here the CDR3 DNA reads TGCGCCAGCAGCCAAGATGTCAGGTCTATCACAATCGCGCAGTATTTT. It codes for CASSQDVRSITIAQYF.

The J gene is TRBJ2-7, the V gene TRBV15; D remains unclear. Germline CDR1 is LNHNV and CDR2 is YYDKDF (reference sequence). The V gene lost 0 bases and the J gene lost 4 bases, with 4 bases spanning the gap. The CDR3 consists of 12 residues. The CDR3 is CATSREGYEQYF. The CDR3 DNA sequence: TGTGCCACCAGCAGAGAAGGGTACGAGCAGTACTTC.

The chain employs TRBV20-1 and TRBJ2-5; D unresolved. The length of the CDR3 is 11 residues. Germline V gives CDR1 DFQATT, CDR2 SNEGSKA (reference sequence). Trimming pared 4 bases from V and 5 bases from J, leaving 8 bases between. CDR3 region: CSATIGETQYF. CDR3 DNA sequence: TGCAGTGCTACGATTGGCGAGACCCAGTACTTC.

CDR3 sequence (DNA): TGTGCCAGCAGCCAAGCGGAGGGAACTGAAGCTTTCTTT. It encodes CASSQAEGTEAFF. The V and J genes are TRBV3-1 and TRBJ1-1; D is ambiguous. The CDR3 loop spans 13 amino acids. Trimming took 1 base from V and 5 from J, leaving 8 bases between them. Germline CDR1 is LGHDT and CDR2 is YNNKEL (reference sequence).

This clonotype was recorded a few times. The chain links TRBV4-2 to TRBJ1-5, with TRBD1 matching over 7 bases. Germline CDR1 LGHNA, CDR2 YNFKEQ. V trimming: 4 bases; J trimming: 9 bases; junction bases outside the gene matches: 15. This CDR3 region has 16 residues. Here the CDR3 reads CASSPHQGQSLSPQHF. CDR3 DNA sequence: TGTGCCAGCAGCCCACATCAGGGACAGTCTCTGTCGCCCCAGCATTTT.

The CDR3 sequence: CASSLGGQLTDTQYF. In DNA form, the CDR3 reads TGCGCCAGCAGCTTGGGGGGACAGTTAACAGATACGCAGTATTTT. The chain uses TRBV5-1 and TRBJ2-3; 7 bases map to TRBD1. The ends lost 0 bases at V and 3 bases at J; junction bases unmatched: 4. From germline, CDR1 is SGHRS and CDR2 YFSETQ. CDR3 length: 15 residues.

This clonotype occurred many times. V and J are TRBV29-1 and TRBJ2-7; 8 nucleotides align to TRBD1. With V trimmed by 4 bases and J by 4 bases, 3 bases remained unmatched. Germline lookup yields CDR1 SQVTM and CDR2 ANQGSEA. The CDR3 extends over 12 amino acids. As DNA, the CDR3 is TGCAGCGTTGGGACAGGGAGATACGAGCAGTACTTC. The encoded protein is CSVGTGRYEQYF.